This paragraph covers one TCR beta chain sequence. The antigen remains undetermined. This sample stems from a study of CXCR3-negative and CXCR3-positive naive CD8 T cells. Overall study findings and caveats: Naive cells positive for CXCR3 carried more hydrophobic TRB CDR3s than CXCR3-negative ones.

This CDR3 is built from 16 residues. From germline, CDR1 is LNHNV and CDR2 YYDKDF (reference sequence). Libraries of TRB cDNA were made by 5' RACE and carried UMIs. TCRdb re-called the 5' RACE reads and gives one entry per CDR3 protein, without DNA. The sample holds approximately 96,000 distinct CDR3 sequences. J is TRBJ2-5 and V is TRBV15; without DNA, the TCRdb call of TRBD2 cannot be checked. Sequencing was carried out using naive CXCR3+ CD8+ T cells from blood. Regarding subset: CD45RO-CCR7+CD27+CD95- naive CD8+ T cells expressing CXCR3 (TNR3+). This TCR derives from a human donor in good health. Some clones in this sample may be carry-over from other donors' samples. This chain's CDR3 is CATSRGESSKTETQYF. Full variable domain (outside the CDR3, taken from reference TRBV15 and TRBJ2-5): DAMVIQNPRYQVTQFGKPVTLSCSQTLNHNVMYWYQQKSSQAPKLLFHYYDKDFNNEADTPDNFQSRRPNTSFCFLDIRSPGLGDTAMYLCATSRGESSKTETQYFGPGTRLLVL.